This TCR beta chain was identified in a study of blood T cell repertoires in COVID-19. The data were produced by immunoSEQ multiplex PCR, yet TCRdb's version contains in-frame clones alone and is incomplete. Of about 410,000 clones in the sample, around nine tenths were seen once. The source of this sequence is a woman in her forties with COVID-19, enrolled during active disease. The sample comprised peripheral blood.

CDR3 loop: CASSQLGGRGTGELFF. The CDR3 bases are TGCGCCAGCAGCCAACTGGGAGGGAGAGGTACCGGGGAGCTGTTTTTT. The J gene is TRBJ2-2, the V gene TRBV4-3; 7 nucleotides align to TRBD2. Germline assignment: CDR1 LGHNA and CDR2 YSLEER. Trimming took 2 bases from V and 5 from J; bases not matched to a gene: 8. The CDR3 is made up of 16 amino acids.